These 26 T cell receptor beta chains share one sample of origin, sequenced in a study of cytomegalovirus exposure and HLA in healthy donors (dated by TCRdb to between 2016 and 2019). Library method: the immunoSEQ multiplex PCR assay. For the multiplex PCR, a mixture combining 60 forward primers for TCR Vbeta segments and 13 reverse primers for TCR Jbeta segments was used. The source is immuneACCESS, and TCRdb retained only in-frame sequences with V and J called. Part of the clones is not carried over; for the studies checked, unresolved V genes explain less than half of this, and the remainder is unexplained. The table for this sample lists about 70,000 clones; around 74% of them were counted only once. The ten top clones hold 11% of the sample. Sequenced sample: PBMCs. The receptors were gathered from a woman aged 55-69 years in good health and CMV-seropositive.

The chain couples TRBV2 to TRBJ2-1, with TRBD2 matching 16 bases. The CDR3 length is 16 residues. Trimming took 5 bases from V and 9 from J; bases not matched to a gene: 7. Per germline, CDR1 SNHLY and CDR2 FYNNEI. CDR3 coding DNA: TGTGCCAGCAGTCCTCCGGGACTAGCGGGAGGGAGTGAGCAGTTCTTC. This encodes CASSPPGLAGGSEQFF.

This chain connects TRBV10-1 to TRBJ2-5, with 9 bases that match TRBD1. J gave up 5 bases and V 0 bases, and 1 base lay outside the gene matches. This CDR3 region has 14 residues. Germline V gene data show CDR1 as WNHNN and CDR2 as SYGVQD (reference sequence). The CDR3 here is CASSESGQGETQYF. In DNA, the CDR3 is TGCGCCAGCAGTGAGTCGGGACAGGGCGAGACCCAGTACTTC.

This chain joins TRBV6-1 and TRBJ2-3; 7 bases agree with TRBD2. The V and J ends lost 3 bases and 1 base, in that order; junction bases with no gene match: 4. CDR1 and CDR2 from the germline V gene are MNHNS and SASEGT. This CDR3 spans 15 amino acids. This CDR3 is CASSETAGGTDTQYF. The DNA of the CDR3 is TGTGCCAGCAGTGAGACGGCGGGGGGCACAGATACGCAGTATTTT.

The chain has TRBV10-3 and TRBJ1-1; TRBD1 matches at 7 bases. Germline lookup yields CDR1 ENHRY and CDR2 SYGVKD. The CDR3 runs to 13 residues. V shed 10 bases and J 2 bases; nucleotides not matched to a gene: 7. CDR3 sequence: CATWGQLNTEAFF. CDR3 DNA: TGTGCCACATGGGGACAGTTAAACACTGAAGCTTTCTTT.

J is TRBJ1-3 and V is TRBV19, with D possibly being TRBD1 (5 bases). V lost 8 bases, J lost 0 bases, and 11 bases lay in between. The length of the CDR3 is 14 residues. CDR1 is LNHDA, CDR2 SQIVND, per germline (reference sequence). CDR3 nucleotide sequence: TGTGCCAGTGGGGCCCTAAACTCTGGAAACACCATATATTTT. This gives the protein CASGALNSGNTIYF.

V gene TRBV11-2 combines with J gene TRBJ2-5; perhaps TRBD1 as D (6 bases). Germline CDR1 and CDR2: SGHAT and FQNNGV. The CDR3 extends over 14 amino acids. V was cut by 1 base and J by 3 bases, with 9 bases left in between. CDR3 coding DNA: TGTGCCAGCAGCTTAGTTGCAGGGGAAGAGACCCAGTACTTC. Translation gives CASSLVAGEETQYF. Full variable domain (missing parts from reference TRBV11-2 and TRBJ2-5): EAGVAQSPRYKIIEKRQSVAFWCNPISGHATLYWYQQILGQGPKLLIQFQNNGVVDDSQLPKDRFSAERLKGVDSTLKIQPAKLEDSAVYLCASSLVAGEETQYFGPGTRLLVL.

This rearrangement joins TRBV5-6 to TRBJ2-3; perhaps TRBD2 as D (7 bases). Germline V lookup: CDR1 SGHDT, CDR2 YYEEEE. The CDR3 loop spans 16 amino acids. V was cut by 2 bases and J by 1 base, with 14 bases left in between. CDR3 region: CASSFTPGGRTDTQYF. Here the CDR3 DNA reads TGTGCCAGCAGCTTTACTCCGGGGGGCCGCACAGATACGCAGTATTTT.

V and J are TRBV11-2 and TRBJ2-3; tentative D call: TRBD1 (6 bases). Trimming removed 5 bases at V and 0 bases at J, with 15 bases between. Germline V gene sequence: CDR1 SGHAT, CDR2 FQNNGV. The CDR3 contains 16 residues. CDR3 in amino acids: CASSPFGQSSTDTQYF. In DNA form, the CDR3 reads TGTGCCAGCAGCCCCTTTGGACAGTCTAGCACAGATACGCAGTATTTT.

This chain connects TRBV30 to TRBJ2-1; 13 nucleotides match TRBD2. V shed 1 base and J 3 bases; nucleotides not matched to a gene: 6. The CDR3 spans 17 residues. Germline assignment: CDR1 GTSNPN and CDR2 SVGIG (reference sequence). CDR3 sequence (DNA): TGTGCCTGGAGTGCTAAACTAGCGGGAGGGCTCTACAATGAGCAGTTCTTC. It codes for CAWSAKLAGGLYNEQFF.

This clone was detected once. This sequence joins TRBV30 and TRBJ1-5; D gene ambiguous. CDR3 length: 17 residues. The V end was cut by 1 base, the J end by 5 bases, with 21 bases between. CDR1 is GTSNPN and CDR2 is SVGIG in the germline V gene (reference sequence). The CDR3 nucleotides read TGTGCCTGGAGTGGACCTAGCCCCGGCAGCACCCATCAGCCCCAGCATTTT. Protein sequence: CAWSGPSPGSTHQPQHF.

The chain joins TRBV19 to TRBJ1-4, with 7 bases fitting TRBD1. The J segment lost 8 bases and the V segment lost 3 bases, leaving 6 bases of the junction unmatched. The CDR3 spans 14 residues. Per the germline V gene, CDR1 is LNHDA and CDR2 is SQIVND (reference sequence). CDR3 loop: CASSMTGIGEKLFF. Written as DNA, the CDR3 is TGTGCCAGTAGTATGACAGGGATCGGGGAAAAACTGTTTTTT.

This chain joins TRBV19 and TRBJ2-2; 7 nucleotides line up with TRBD1. This CDR3 has 15 amino acids. V trimming: 8 bases; J trimming: 4 bases; junction bases outside the gene matches: 10. Germline V gene lookup returns CDR1 LNHDA and CDR2 SQIVND (reference sequence). The DNA for the CDR3 is TGTGCCAGTGCCCTGGGGTCAGGGGGCACCGGGGAGCTGTTTTTT. Protein product: CASALGSGGTGELFF. Filled out from reference TRBV19 and TRBJ2-2, the complete variable domain reads DGGITQSPKYLFRKEGQNVTLSCEQNLNHDAMYWYRQDPGQGLRLIYYSQIVNDFQKGDIAEGYSVSREKKESFPLTVTSAQKNPTAFYLCASALGSGGTGELFFGEGSRLTVL.

The V and J genes are TRBV6-1 and TRBJ1-5; D call uncertain. V was clipped by 0 bases and J by 5 bases, with 5 bases between them. Germline V gives CDR1 MNHNS, CDR2 SASEGT. This CDR3 spans 13 amino acids. For the CDR3, the DNA is TGTGCCAGCAGTGAAGCGCCGGATCAGCCCCAGCATTTT. It specifies CASSEAPDQPQHF.

The CDR3 here is CASSRRSGGSYNSPLHF. CDR3 bases: TGTGCCAGTAGTCGGCGCTCAGGGGGCTCCTATAATTCACCCCTCCACTTT. The chain couples TRBV19 to TRBJ1-6; 7 positions agree with TRBD1. The CDR3 has 17 residues. The ends lost 5 bases at V and 0 bases at J; junction bases unmatched: 7. Germline values: CDR1 LNHDA, CDR2 SQIVND (reference sequence).

In its sample, this clone was seen a few times. Written as DNA, the CDR3 is TGCGCCAGCAGCCAAGAACTTTGGACTAGCGGGAGTGCAAACATTCAGTACTTC. This codes for CASSQELWTSGSANIQYF. This sequence joins TRBV4-1 and TRBJ2-4; 13 bases line up with TRBD2. The CDR3 has 18 residues. The V and J ends lost 0 bases and 6 bases, in that order; junction bases with no gene match: 8. Germline lookup yields CDR1 MGHRA and CDR2 YSYEKL.

The V gene is TRBV2, the J gene TRBJ1-2, with 7 positions matching TRBD1. Losses at the gene ends were 4 bases for V and 2 bases for J; bases not matched to a gene: 10. In germline, CDR1 is SNHLY, CDR2 FYNNEI. The CDR3 length is 16 residues. In nucleotides, the CDR3 is TGTGCCAGCAGTGGCCGGGACAGAAGACGGAACTATGGCTACACCTTC. This translates into CASSGRDRRRNYGYTF. Together with reference TRBV2 and TRBJ1-2, the CDR3 gives the full variable domain: EPEVTQTPSHQVTQMGQEVILRCVPISNHLYFYWYRQILGQKVEFLVSFYNNEISEKSEIFDDQFSVERPDGSNFTLKIRSTKLEDSAMYFCASSGRDRRRNYGYTFGSGTRLTVV.

V usage is TRBV2 and J usage is TRBJ2-1; 9 bases are a match to TRBD2. The J segment lost 5 bases and the V segment lost 8 bases, leaving 4 bases of the junction unmatched. This CDR3 region has 13 residues. Germline V gene data show CDR1 as SNHLY and CDR2 as FYNNEI. In DNA, the CDR3 is TGTGCCAGCGGTAGCGGGGGAGACAATGAGCAGTTCTTC. It is translated as CASGSGGDNEQFF.

CDR3 loop: CASTPGGTVRFEAFF. The CDR3 nucleotides read TGTGCCAGCACCCCTGGGGGGACAGTCCGGTTTGAAGCTTTCTTT. The chain has TRBV6-5 and TRBJ1-1; 7 bases agree with TRBD1. The CDR3 is made up of 15 amino acids. The germline gives CDR1 MNHEY, CDR2 SVGAGI. J lost 7 bases, V lost 7 bases, and 15 bases had no gene match.

V is TRBV30 and J is TRBJ1-4; D is unclear. From germline, CDR1 is GTSNPN and CDR2 SVGIG (reference sequence). The CDR3 is 11 amino acids. Trimming removed 2 bases from V and 5 bases from J, with 3 bases in between. The CDR3 nucleotides are TGTGCCTGGAGTCGGAATGAAAAACTGTTTTTT. Translation gives CAWSRNEKLFF.

This clone occurred many times. The chain joins TRBV2 to TRBJ2-7; TRBD2 matches at 8 bases. CDR3 length: 13 residues. The germline gives CDR1 SNHLY, CDR2 FYNNEI. Unmatched junction bases numbered 12, after V lost 10 bases and J lost 7 bases. The CDR3 sequence is CANTGLVSGEQYF. The CDR3 bases are TGTGCCAACACGGGACTAGTGTCCGGAGAGCAGTACTTC.

This rearrangement joins TRBV18 to TRBJ2-1, with D maybe TRBD1 (6 bases). CDR3 length: 16 amino acids. V was cut by 0 bases and J by 4 bases, with 13 bases left in between. Germline V lookup: CDR1 KGHSH, CDR2 LQKENI. In nucleotides, the CDR3 is TGTGCCAGCTCACCACCGTCGACAGGAAAATACAATGAGCAGTTCTTC. Amino acids: CASSPPSTGKYNEQFF.

The rearrangement joins TRBV6-5 to TRBJ2-3, with 8 bases aligning to TRBD2. This CDR3 has 13 residues. With 6 bases clipped from V and 8 bases from J, the junction kept 7 bases outside the gene matches. CDR1 is MNHEY, CDR2 SVGAGI, per germline. The CDR3 DNA is TGTGCCAGCAGCAACTATGCGGGGGGTACGCAGTATTTT. Translating it yields CASSNYAGGTQYF.

This chain links TRBV5-8 with TRBJ1-2, with TRBD1 matching over 8 bases. Germline CDR1 SGHTS, CDR2 YDEGEE. With V trimmed by 3 bases and J by 7 bases, 14 bases remained unmatched. The CDR3 is 16 residues long. The CDR3 protein is CASSYTLGRGPGGYTF. The DNA for the CDR3 is TGTGCCAGCAGCTATACCCTGGGCAGGGGGCCGGGTGGCTACACCTTC.

This sequence joins TRBV7-9 and TRBJ2-1, with 10 positions matching TRBD2. Looked up from germline, CDR1 is SEHNR and CDR2 is FQNEAQ (reference sequence). The CDR3 extends over 15 amino acids. With 4 bases clipped from V and 9 bases from J, the junction kept 9 bases outside the gene matches. CDR3 amino acids: CASSSPGLANAEQFF. The DNA for the CDR3 is TGTGCCAGCAGCTCGCCGGGACTAGCGAATGCTGAGCAGTTCTTC.

V usage is TRBV20-1 and J usage is TRBJ1-2; tentatively, D is TRBD1 (6 bases). There are 11 residues in the CDR3. The V end was cut by 6 bases, the J end by 7 bases, with 12 bases between. Germline CDR1 DFQATT, CDR2 SNEGSKA (reference sequence). CDR3 bases: TGCAGTGCAAGACAGGTCCTTGGCTACACCTTC. Protein sequence: CSARQVLGYTF.

The chain combines TRBV30 with TRBJ1-4, with D perhaps TRBD1 (5 bases). The V end lost 7 bases, the J end lost 5 bases, and 11 bases lay between the germline ends. The germline gives CDR1 GTSNPN, CDR2 SVGIG (reference sequence). The CDR3 consists of 12 residues. The CDR3 is CASAGPNEKLFF. The CDR3 DNA sequence: TGTGCCTCCGCGGGGCCAAATGAAAAACTGTTTTTT.